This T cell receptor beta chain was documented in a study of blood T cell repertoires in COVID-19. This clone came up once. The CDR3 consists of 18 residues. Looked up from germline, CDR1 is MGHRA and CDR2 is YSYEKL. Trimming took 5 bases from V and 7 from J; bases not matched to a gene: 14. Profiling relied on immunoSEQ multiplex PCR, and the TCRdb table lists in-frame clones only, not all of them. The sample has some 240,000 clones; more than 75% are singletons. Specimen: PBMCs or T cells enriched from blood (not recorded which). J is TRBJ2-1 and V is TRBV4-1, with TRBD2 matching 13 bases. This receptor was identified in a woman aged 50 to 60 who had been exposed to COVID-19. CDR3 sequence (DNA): TGCGCCAGCAGCAGGACTAGCGGGGGATCGGAACGACTAAATGAGCAGTTCTTC. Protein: CASSRTSGGSERLNEQFF.